The 20 T cell receptor beta chains below all came from one sample that was sequenced in a study of cytomegalovirus exposure and HLA in healthy donors. The PCR employed 60 Vbeta primers together with 13 Jbeta primers. Sequencing was performed with immunoSEQ multiplex PCR; in TCRdb, only in-frame clones are kept and a portion is missing. The data show about 170,000 clones, and the top ten clones hold 0.7% to 0.8%. The sequencing input was PBMCs. Source of these receptors: a woman aged 18-35 years in good health and CMV-seropositive.

The chain recombines TRBV5-8 with TRBJ1-2; no clear D. This CDR3 comprises 14 residues. With 2 bases removed from V and 2 bases from J, the gap between germline ends came to 10 bases. The germline V gene encodes CDR1 SGHTS and CDR2 YDEGEE. The CDR3 loop reads CASSLQVMNYGYTF. In DNA form, the CDR3 reads TGTGCCAGCAGCTTACAAGTGATGAACTATGGCTACACCTTC.

The V gene is TRBV11-3, the J gene TRBJ1-3, with D perhaps matching TRBD1 (6 bases). Trimming pared 0 bases from V and 0 bases from J, leaving 12 bases between. The CDR3 length is 17 residues. Germline loops: CDR1 SGHNT, CDR2 YENEEA. CDR3 DNA: TGTGCCAGCAGCTTAGATCGGGGGGCCCTCTCTGGAAACACCATATATTTT. Protein product: CASSLDRGALSGNTIYF.

The rearrangement links TRBV5-4 to TRBJ2-7, with D possibly TRBD1 on 5 matching bases. This CDR3 region has 12 residues. Trimming took 4 bases from V and 3 from J, leaving 8 bases between them. From germline, CDR1 is SGHNT and CDR2 YYREEE (reference sequence). CDR3 residues: CASSLQGYEQYF. In nucleotides, the CDR3 is TGTGCCAGCAGCCTCCAGGGCTACGAGCAGTACTTC.

V is TRBV7-6 and J is TRBJ1-1; no clear D gene. The CDR3 runs 15 residues. Trimming cost V 5 bases and J 5 bases, with 18 bases left between them. From germline, CDR1 is SGHVS and CDR2 FNYEAQ. The CDR3 here is CASSQRHGLATEAFF. The CDR3 DNA reads TGTGCCAGCAGCCAGCGCCACGGACTCGCGACTGAAGCTTTCTTT.

The V gene is TRBV5-1, the J gene TRBJ1-1; D not resolved. The CDR3 runs to 13 residues. CDR1 and CDR2 from the germline V gene are SGHRS and YFSETQ. V dropped 4 bases and J dropped 1 base, with 8 bases sitting between them. CDR3 sequence: CASSPRGNTEAFF. The CDR3 nucleotides read TGCGCCAGCAGCCCCCGCGGGAACACTGAAGCTTTCTTT.

The CDR3: CASSPTTQGSGANVLTF. As DNA, the CDR3 is TGTGCCAGCTCACCAACGACACAGGGTTCTGGGGCCAACGTCCTGACTTTC. The chain is built from TRBV18 and TRBJ2-6; D may be TRBD1 (6 bases). Germline CDR1 is KGHSH and CDR2 is LQKENI. The CDR3 runs 17 residues. The V end lost 2 bases, the J end lost 1 base, and 12 bases lay between the germline ends.

The V and J genes are TRBV9 and TRBJ2-5; 8 bases match TRBD2. Germline values: CDR1 SGDLS, CDR2 YYNGEE. The CDR3 runs 16 residues. The junction had 9 bases not matched to a gene; V was cut back by 1 base and J by 4 bases. Here the CDR3 DNA reads TGTGCCAGCAGCGTAAGGCTTGCGGGGGGAGCAGAGACCCAGTACTTC. This encodes CASSVRLAGGAETQYF.

The V gene is TRBV5-5, the J gene TRBJ2-7, with D hard to call. V lost 1 base and J 6 bases, leaving 11 bases between the germline ends. This CDR3 region has 13 residues. Germline V gives CDR1 SGHKS, CDR2 YYEKEE (reference sequence). CDR3 amino acids: CASSLISHSEQYF. The CDR3, as DNA: TGTGCCAGCAGCTTGATTAGCCACTCCGAGCAGTACTTC. Using reference TRBV5-5 and TRBJ2-7 for the parts outside the CDR3, the full variable domain is DAGVTQSPTHLIKTRGQQVTLRCSPISGHKSVSWYQQVLGQGPQFIFQYYEKEERGRGNFPDRFSARQFPNYSSELNVNALLLGDSALYLCASSLISHSEQYFGPGTRLTVT.

The genes are TRBV6-6 and TRBJ1-2, with 8 bases matching TRBD1. CDR1 is MNHNY and CDR2 is SVGAGI in the germline V gene (reference sequence). The CDR3 has 15 residues. With 2 bases clipped from V and 3 bases from J, the junction kept 5 bases outside the gene matches. The CDR3 here is CASSYGQGGDYGYTF. The CDR3 region has the DNA TGTGCCAGCAGTTACGGACAGGGAGGGGACTATGGCTACACCTTC.

J is TRBJ2-7 and V is TRBV21-1; TRBD1 is the table's D call, not checked against the DNA. TRBV21-1 is an annotated pseudogene. This CDR3 spans 13 amino acids. The CDR3 DNA reads TGTGCCAGCAACCTGGACAGGGCGTGGGAGCAGTACTTC. Translation gives CASNLDRAWEQYF.

The V gene is TRBV6-1, the J gene TRBJ2-5; 9 bases fit TRBD1. Germline V gene data show CDR1 as MNHNS and CDR2 as SASEGT. V lost 6 bases and J lost 5; bases outside the gene matches: 4. This CDR3 comprises 13 residues. The CDR3: CASRNRGRETQYF. The DNA for the CDR3 is TGTGCCAGCAGAAACAGGGGGCGGGAGACCCAGTACTTC.

V and J are TRBV15 and TRBJ2-7, with 9 bases matching TRBD1. Germline loops: CDR1 LNHNV, CDR2 YYDKDF (reference sequence). The V and J ends lost 5 bases and 7 bases, in that order; junction bases with no gene match: 6. The CDR3 runs to 13 residues. This chain's CDR3 is CATSRSTGGEQYF. The CDR3 DNA sequence: TGTGCCACCAGCCGCTCGACAGGGGGGGAGCAGTACTTC.

The genes are TRBV30 and TRBJ2-3; 8 bases agree with TRBD2. V gave up 2 bases and J gave up 4 bases; unmatched junction bases: 5. This CDR3 comprises 14 residues. The germline V gene encodes CDR1 GTSNPN and CDR2 SVGIG (reference sequence). The CDR3 reads CAWSTAGVADTQYF. The CDR3 coding sequence is TGTGCCTGGAGTACAGCGGGAGTTGCAGATACGCAGTATTTT.

The V gene is TRBV19, the J gene TRBJ2-7, with TRBD1 as a possible D gene (6 bases). Trimming shortened V by 5 bases and J by 3 bases, and 14 bases separated the two germline ends. The CDR3 loop spans 14 amino acids. Germline CDR1 LNHDA, CDR2 SQIVND (reference sequence). The CDR3 reads CASSSSGDRYEQYF. CDR3 DNA sequence: TGTGCCAGTAGTTCCTCAGGGGATCGCTACGAGCAGTACTTC.

In DNA, the CDR3 is TGTGCCAGCAGCTTAGCGACAGGGAACAGCATTCAGTACTTC. The encoded protein is CASSLATGNSIQYF. This sequence joins TRBV7-2 and TRBJ2-4; the match to TRBD1 covers 7 bases. The CDR3 runs 14 residues. Germline V gives CDR1 SGHTA, CDR2 FQGNSA. Unmatched junction bases numbered 5, after V lost 0 bases and J lost 9 bases.

The chain uses TRBV10-1 and TRBJ1-1; D gene unclear. Per germline, CDR1 WNHNN and CDR2 SYGVQD (reference sequence). The CDR3 runs to 15 residues. Trimming pared 6 bases from V and 1 base from J, leaving 15 bases between. CDR3 protein: CASRVEPDKNTEAFF. CDR3 coding DNA: TGCGCCAGCAGGGTGGAGCCAGATAAGAACACTGAAGCTTTCTTT.

The CDR3 DNA reads as TGTGCCAGCAGTTACTCGACAGGGAGGGGGGAGCTGTTTTTT. It yields the protein CASSYSTGRGELFF. V is TRBV6-6 and J is TRBJ2-2; a possible D gene is TRBD1 (7 bases). CDR1 is MNHNY, CDR2 SVGAGI, per germline (reference sequence). This CDR3 is built from 14 residues. The V end was cut by 0 bases, the J end by 8 bases, with 10 bases between.

The chain recombines TRBV28 with TRBJ2-3; D possibly corresponds to TRBD2 (7 bases). From germline, CDR1 is MDHEN and CDR2 SYDVKM. The CDR3 consists of 13 residues. Trimming shortened V by 8 bases and J by 3 bases, and 12 bases separated the two germline ends. The DNA for the CDR3 is TGTGCCAGCGGGGGGGCAGCTACAGATACGCAGTATTTT. As protein: CASGGAATDTQYF.

This sequence joins TRBV5-1 and TRBJ2-3, with 11 bases identical to TRBD1. Trimming cost V 4 bases and J 4 bases; bases outside gene matches: 8. CDR3 size: 16 residues. Per the germline V gene, CDR1 is SGHRS and CDR2 is YFSETQ. In nucleotides, the CDR3 is TGCGCCAGCAGCCCTTCCGGGACAGGGGGGCCAGATACGCAGTATTTT. It yields the protein CASSPSGTGGPDTQYF.

V gene TRBV9 combines with J gene TRBJ1-1, with 7 bases fitting TRBD1. J was trimmed by 11 bases and V by 3 bases; bases with no gene match: 10. The CDR3 is 13 residues long. Per the germline V gene, CDR1 is SGDLS and CDR2 is YYNGEE. The DNA for the CDR3 is TGTGCCAGCAGCGCAGGACAGGAGATTGAGGCTTTCTTT. Protein product: CASSAGQEIEAFF.